The source of this T cell receptor beta chain is a study of OX40 agonist ivuxolimab in advanced cancers. Whole-study results and caveats: Low normalized T-cell clonal expansion was additionally recorded for some nonresponders. More expanded clones were seen, on average, in CD8+ T cells than in CD4+.

About this clone: Its antigen is unknown.

The CDR3 runs to 16 residues. Per germline, CDR1 SQVTM and CDR2 ANQGSEA. V lost 1 base to trimming and J lost 4 bases; unmatched junction nucleotides: 3. Some clones are missing from TCRdb's copy, which holds only in-frame ones; the method was immunoSEQ multiplex PCR. The profile shows about 68,000 clones, 65% to 90% of them singletons. The chain employs TRBV29-1 and TRBJ2-1, with 14 bases matching TRBD2. Sequenced here: CD4+ or CD8+ T cells sorted from blood, sampled in a trial of the OX40 agonist ivuxolimab. The receptor was isolated from an adult with an advanced solid tumor such as melanoma, head and neck, liver or kidney cancer. This CDR3 is CSVEVGTSGGYNEQFF. The CDR3 region has the DNA TGCAGCGTTGAAGTAGGGACTAGCGGGGGTTACAATGAGCAGTTCTTC.